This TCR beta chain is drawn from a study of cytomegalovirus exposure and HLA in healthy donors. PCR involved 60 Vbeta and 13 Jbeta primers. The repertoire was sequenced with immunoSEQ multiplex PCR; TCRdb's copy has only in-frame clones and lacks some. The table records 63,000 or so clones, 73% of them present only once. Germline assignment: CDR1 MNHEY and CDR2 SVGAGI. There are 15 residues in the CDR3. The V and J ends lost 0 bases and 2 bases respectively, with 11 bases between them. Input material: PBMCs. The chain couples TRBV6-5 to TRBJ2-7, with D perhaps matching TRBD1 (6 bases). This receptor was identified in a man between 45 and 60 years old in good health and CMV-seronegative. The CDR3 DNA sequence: TGTGCCAGCAGTTACTCGTCAGCAGGGGCCTACGAGCAGTACTTC. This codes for CASSYSSAGAYEQYF.